The TCR beta chain described here comes from a study of human T cells and chemical hapten exposure. TCRdb called the RACE reads again in MiXCR, with one record for every CDR3 protein. The data contain 80,000 to 100,000 distinct CDR3 sequences, about 11% of them seen just once; the ten biggest clones take up 1% to 1.2%. This clonotype showed up many times. Time point given: patch test 3, about 24 weeks after DPC sensitization. Treatment noted: therapeutic diphenylcyclopropenone sensitization with weekly scalp DPC. This sequence originates from a woman aged 30 to 39 with alopecia areata. Some clones in this sample may be carry-over from other donors' samples. The sample in question was whole blood, obtained in connection with sensitization to the hapten diphenylcyclopropenone (DPC).

The CDR3 DNA reads TGTGCCAGCAGTTTACCAGGGGGCGGTGGTACGCAGTATTTT. It is translated as CASSLPGGGGTQYF. This sequence joins TRBV28 and TRBJ2-3; 8 bases map to TRBD1. V lost 2 bases and J lost 8; bases outside the gene matches: 6. Looked up from germline, CDR1 is MDHEN and CDR2 is SYDVKM. The CDR3 sequence is 14 residues long.